The 14 T cell receptor beta chains presented below share a single source sample, sequenced in a study of T cells in Graves' hyperthyroidism and ophthalmopathy. RNA transcripts yielded amplified TCR beta CDR3 regions. The TCR CDR3 first-round RT-PCR relied on the HTBI primer set. TCRdb analysed the multiplex PCR reads with MiXCR anew, one entry per CDR3 protein. The sample carries 490,000 or so distinct CDR3 sequences, 22% recorded once. The sample was blood. Receptors were obtained from a woman in her seventies with Graves' ophthalmopathy.

This chain joins TRBV6-1 and TRBJ2-7; D is ambiguous. Trimming removed 7 bases from V and 2 bases from J, with 12 bases in between. The length of the CDR3 is 13 residues. Germline-derived CDR1 and CDR2 are MNHNS and SASEGT. CDR3 region: CASKDRAAYEQYF. DNA of the CDR3: TGTGCCAGCAAAGATAGAGCCGCCTACGAGCAGTACTTC.

The CDR3 nucleotides are TGTGCCAGTGGGCAAAGCTCCTATAATTCACCCCTCCACTTT. Amino acid sequence: CASGQSSYNSPLHF. This chain links TRBV19 with TRBJ1-6; no clear D. The germline gives CDR1 LNHDA, CDR2 SQIVND (reference sequence). This CDR3 has 14 residues. The germline V and J ends were trimmed by 8 bases and 0 bases, with 8 bases remaining between them.

The table lists this clonotype with a few counts. The rearrangement links TRBV12-3 or TRBV12-4 to TRBJ2-2, with D tentatively TRBD1 or TRBD2 (6 bases each). The V end was cut by 0 bases, the J end by 7 bases, with 18 bases between. The CDR3 has 17 amino acids. This CDR3 is CASSLAQFGGGDGELFF. The CDR3 coding sequence is TGTGCCAGCAGTTTAGCGCAGTTTGGGGGCGGGGACGGGGAGCTGTTTTTT.

In DNA form, the CDR3 reads TGCGCCAGCAGGGGTAGCGGAAGCACAGATACGCAGTATTTT. This sequence encodes CASRGSGSTDTQYF. The V call is TRBV5-1, the J call TRBJ2-3, with a possible D match to TRBD2 (6 bases). Germline V CDR1 and CDR2: SGHRS, YFSETQ. This CDR3 has 14 residues. With 5 bases removed from V and 0 bases from J, the gap between germline ends came to 10 bases.

The J gene is TRBJ2-2, the V gene TRBV9, with D perhaps matching TRBD2 (5 bases). CDR1 and CDR2 from the germline V gene are SGDLS and YYNGEE. Trimming removed 7 bases at V and 1 base at J, with 11 bases between. There are 14 residues in the CDR3. CDR3 nucleotides: TGTGCCAGCCGCCTGCGGGTGAACACCGGGGAGCTGTTTTTT. Protein product: CASRLRVNTGELFF.

The chain combines TRBV20-1 with TRBJ2-1; the D is unclear. The CDR3 spans 14 residues. V lost 6 bases, J lost 0 bases, and 12 bases lay in between. CDR1 and CDR2 from the germline V gene are DFQATT and SNEGSKA (reference sequence). CDR3 amino acids: CSASRQSSYNEQFF. CDR3 DNA sequence: TGCAGTGCCTCAAGGCAGAGCTCCTACAATGAGCAGTTCTTC.

This chain connects TRBV12-5 to TRBJ1-4, with a tentative D call TRBD1 (5 bases). The CDR3 contains 17 residues. CDR1 and CDR2 (germline): LGHNT, FRNRAP. V was cut by 6 bases and J by 4 bases, with 21 bases left in between. This CDR3 reads CASGRDQRQSFNEKLFF. The CDR3 DNA reads TGTGCTAGTGGAAGGGACCAACGACAGAGCTTTAATGAAAAACTGTTTTTT.

This clonotype was found many times. The chain couples TRBV11-2 to TRBJ2-5; 7 nucleotides match TRBD1. The germline gives CDR1 SGHAT, CDR2 FQNNGV. This CDR3 comprises 15 residues. The V gene end was trimmed by 5 bases and the J gene end by 4 bases; junction bases not matched to a gene: 10. CDR3 in DNA: TGTGCCAGCAGCACCCGACAGGGCGGGCGAGAGACCCAGTACTTC. Translation: CASSTRQGGRETQYF.

J is TRBJ2-1 and V is TRBV6-2 or TRBV6-3, with TRBD2 matching over 10 bases. V gave up 6 bases and J gave up 14 bases; unmatched junction bases: 4. The CDR3 is 11 residues long. Germline CDR1 and CDR2: MNHEY and SVGEGT. Here the CDR3 reads CASSRGLAEFF. The DNA for the CDR3 is TGTGCCAGCAGCCGAGGACTAGCGGAGTTCTTC.

The chain combines TRBV7-9 with TRBJ2-7, with 9 bases matching TRBD2. V lost 1 base to trimming and J lost 1 base; unmatched junction nucleotides: 5. CDR3 length: 16 amino acids. The germline V gene has CDR1 SEHNR and CDR2 FQNEAQ (reference sequence). The DNA for the CDR3 is TGTGCCAGCAGCTTAGGCCAGACTAGCGGTTCCTACGAGCAGTACTTC. Translated, it gives CASSLGQTSGSYEQYF.

The rearrangement joins TRBV6-2 or TRBV6-3 to TRBJ1-4, with D possibly being TRBD1 (6 bases). The germline CDR1 and CDR2 sequences are MNHEY and SVGEGT. This CDR3 has 14 residues. V was cut by 5 bases and J by 8 bases, with 15 bases left in between. The chain's CDR3 is CASSPRDKVEKLFF. The CDR3 DNA reads TGTGCCAGCAGTCCCCGGGACAAAGTAGAAAAACTGTTTTTT.

This clonotype occurred many times. The chain combines TRBV2 with TRBJ1-2; possibly TRBD1 for D (5 bases). Trimming cost V 6 bases and J 1 base, with 18 bases left between them. Germline assignment: CDR1 SNHLY and CDR2 FYNNEI. The CDR3 loop spans 16 amino acids. This chain's CDR3 is CASSDGDRALNYGYTF. The CDR3 DNA reads as TGTGCCAGCAGCGACGGTGACAGAGCCCTTAACTATGGCTACACCTTC.

This chain links TRBV29-1 with TRBJ1-1; perhaps TRBD1 as D (5 bases). Germline CDR1 and CDR2: SQVTM and ANQGSEA. Trimming pared 7 bases from V and 1 base from J, leaving 13 bases between. The CDR3 is made up of 13 amino acids. The CDR3 coding sequence is TGCAGCGATCACCGGGACGGGAACACTGAAGCTTTCTTT. It specifies CSDHRDGNTEAFF.

This clonotype was counted many times. V and J are TRBV10-3 and TRBJ1-2; D unclear. This CDR3 region has 16 residues. V was shortened by 1 base and J by 4 bases, with 16 bases between the two germline ends. From germline, CDR1 is ENHRY and CDR2 SYGVKD. The DNA for the CDR3 is TGTGCCATCAGTGAGTTTCAGTTGGTGCAGGCCTATGGCTACACCTTC. Translated: CAISEFQLVQAYGYTF.